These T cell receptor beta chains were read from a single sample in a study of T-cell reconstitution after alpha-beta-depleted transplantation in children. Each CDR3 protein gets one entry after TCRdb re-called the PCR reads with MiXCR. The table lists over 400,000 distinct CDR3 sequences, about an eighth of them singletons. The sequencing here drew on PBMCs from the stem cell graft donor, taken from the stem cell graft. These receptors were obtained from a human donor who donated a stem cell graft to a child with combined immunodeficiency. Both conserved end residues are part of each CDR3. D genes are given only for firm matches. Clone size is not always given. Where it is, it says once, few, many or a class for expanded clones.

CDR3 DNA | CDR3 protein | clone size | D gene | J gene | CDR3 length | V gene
TGTGCCAGCAGTTACTCGGGCAGGTTAAATGAGCAGTTCTTC | CASSYSGRLNEQFF | few | NA | TRBJ2-1 | 14 | TRBV6-5
TGTGCCAGTACAGGGGACGTCAATCAGCCCCAGCATTTT | CASTGDVNQPQHF | NA | NA | TRBJ1-5 | 13 | TRBV19
TGTGCCAGCAGCTTGGTAACTAGCGGGAGCTCCTACAATGAGCAGTTCTTC | CASSLVTSGSSYNEQFF | NA | TRBD2 | TRBJ2-1 | 17 | TRBV5-5
TGCAGTGACCTCCCGGGACTAGCGGGAGGAGAGACCCAGTACTTC | CSDLPGLAGGETQYF | NA | TRBD2 | TRBJ2-5 | 15 | TRBV20-1
TGCAGCGTTGATGATCGAGGGCTCCCTCGGGGAAATGAGCAGTTCTTC | CSVDDRGLPRGNEQFF | many | NA | TRBJ2-1 | 16 | TRBV29-1
TGTGCCAGCAGTTCATTCCCGTGGGGGAGCTACGAGCAGTACTTC | CASSSFPWGSYEQYF | NA | NA | TRBJ2-7 | 15 | TRBV12-3/TRBV12-4
TGCAGCGCCGAGGAGAACACCGGGGAGCTGTTTTTT | CSAEENTGELFF | few | NA | TRBJ2-2 | 12 | TRBV29-1
TGTGCCAGCTCACATCCCTCCGGGACTAGCGGTGAAGAGACCCAGTACTTC | CASSHPSGTSGEETQYF | NA | TRBD2 | TRBJ2-5 | 17 | TRBV18
TGCAGCGTTGCGTCGAGGGTAGCGGGAAACGAGCAGTACTTC | CSVASRVAGNEQYF | many | TRBD2 | TRBJ2-7 | 14 | TRBV29-1
TGTGCTAGTGGTTCTCCGGGACTAGCGGGAATCGAGATAAAGTATTTT | CASGSPGLAGIEIKYF | few | TRBD2 | TRBJ2-3 | 16 | TRBV12-5
TGCGCCAGCAGCGCCTCCTACGAGCAGTACTTC | CASSASYEQYF | many | NA | TRBJ2-7 | 11 | TRBV5-1
TGTGCCAGCAGTTTAAGTGGGGGAAACATTCAGTACTTC | CASSLSGGNIQYF | NA | NA | TRBJ2-4 | 13 | TRBV12-3/TRBV12-4
TGTGCCAGCAGTTTCGGACAGTCCTACGAGCAGTACTTC | CASSFGQSYEQYF | many | NA | TRBJ2-7 | 13 | TRBV28
TGTGCCAGCATCGCCGGGACAGGTGGATTTGAGACCCAGTACTTC | CASIAGTGGFETQYF | NA | TRBD1 | TRBJ2-5 | 15 | TRBV27
TGTGCCAGCAGTTCAACCCCCCTAGGAGGGGGGCTCACCGGGGAGCTGTTTTTT | CASSSTPLGGGLTGELFF | few | NA | TRBJ2-2 | 18 | TRBV28
TGTGCCAGCAGTTCTCAGGGGTCCAAAGCTTTCTTT | CASSSQGSKAFF | NA | NA | TRBJ1-1 | 12 | TRBV6-5
TGCAGTGCCAAGGGTGCTAGCTCCTACGAGCAGTACTTC | CSAKGASSYEQYF | many | NA | TRBJ2-7 | 13 | TRBV20-1
TGTGCCTGGAGGACTAGCGGGAGTAATGAGCAGTTCTTC | CAWRTSGSNEQFF | few | TRBD2 | TRBJ2-1 | 13 | TRBV30
TGCGCCAGCAGCCAGGGGGGCTCGTTGAGCGAGCAGTACTTC | CASSQGGSLSEQYF | few | NA | TRBJ2-7 | 14 | TRBV4-3